Listed below are T cell receptor beta chains from one sample, sequenced in a study of radiation and T cells in renal cell carcinoma. The method was immunoSEQ multiplex PCR; TCRdb's version includes in-frame clones alone and lacks a portion of them. The sample lists fewer than 200,000 clones, about 87% occurring once. The sample was blood, taken from a patient whose treatment included radiotherapy and nephrectomy. Receptors were obtained from a woman in her forties or fifties with renal cell carcinoma. CDR3s include the opening cysteine and the closing phenylalanine or tryptophan. Fields, in order: V gene, clone size, J gene, D gene, CDR3 protein, CDR3 DNA. The D gene is left open where the match is weak. Clone size is given for some rows only: seen once, a few or many times, or a class if the clone is expanded.

v_gene: TRBV4-1; abundance: .; j_gene: TRBJ1-1; d_gene: .; CDR3aa: CASSQGGTLNTEAFF; CDR3nt: TGCGCCAGCAGCCAAGGCGGGACATTGAACACTGAAGCTTTCTTT
v_gene: TRBV9; abundance: .; j_gene: TRBJ1-3; d_gene: TRBD1; CDR3aa: CASSFTGDVDTIYF; CDR3nt: TGTGCCAGCAGCTTTACAGGGGATGTAGACACCATATATTTT
v_gene: TRBV9; abundance: .; j_gene: TRBJ1-4; d_gene: TRBD1; CDR3aa: CASSVQGAFSEKLFF; CDR3nt: TGTGCCAGCAGCGTACAGGGGGCATTTAGTGAAAAACTGTTTTTT
v_gene: TRBV9; abundance: once; j_gene: TRBJ2-2; d_gene: .; CDR3aa: CASSVSGVGSGELFF; CDR3nt: TGTGCCAGCAGCGTGTCAGGGGTCGGGAGCGGGGAGCTGTTTTTT
v_gene: TRBV9; abundance: once; j_gene: TRBJ2-7; d_gene: .; CDR3aa: CASSFRTESYEQYF; CDR3nt: TGTGCCAGCAGCTTTCGGACTGAGTCCTACGAGCAGTACTTC
v_gene: TRBV7-9; abundance: .; j_gene: TRBJ1-4; d_gene: .; CDR3aa: CASRDRGGTGEPNEKLFF; CDR3nt: TGTGCCAGCCGAGACCGCGGGGGGACGGGCGAACCTAATGAAAAACTGTTTTTT
v_gene: TRBV5-1; abundance: .; j_gene: TRBJ2-3; d_gene: TRBD2; CDR3aa: CASSPRTSGGLYSDTQYF; CDR3nt: TGCGCCAGCAGCCCCCGGACTAGCGGGGGTTTATATTCGGATACGCAGTATTTT
v_gene: TRBV6-5; abundance: .; j_gene: TRBJ1-2; d_gene: .; CDR3aa: CASQERGASGYTF; CDR3nt: TGTGCCAGCCAAGAAAGGGGGGCATCAGGCTACACCTTC
v_gene: TRBV14; abundance: .; j_gene: TRBJ2-7; d_gene: .; CDR3aa: CASSQERHWDEQYF; CDR3nt: TGTGCCAGCAGCCAAGAACGGCACTGGGACGAGCAGTACTTC
v_gene: TRBV9; abundance: .; j_gene: TRBJ2-2; d_gene: TRBD2; CDR3aa: CASTVGGGGTGELFF; CDR3nt: TGTGCCAGCACGGTTGGCGGGGGAGGGACCGGGGAGCTGTTTTTT
v_gene: TRBV7-9; abundance: .; j_gene: TRBJ1-4; d_gene: .; CDR3aa: CASSLEGRGLANEKLFF; CDR3nt: TGTGCCAGCAGCTTAGAAGGTCGGGGTCTGGCTAATGAAAAACTGTTTTTT
v_gene: TRBV5-1; abundance: few; j_gene: TRBJ2-2; d_gene: TRBD1; CDR3aa: CASRYGTGTSNTGELFF; CDR3nt: TGCGCCAGCAGATACGGGACAGGGACATCGAACACCGGGGAGCTGTTTTTT
v_gene: TRBV7-9; abundance: .; j_gene: TRBJ1-5; d_gene: .; CDR3aa: CASSLGGGKPQHF; CDR3nt: TGTGCCAGCAGCTTAGGGGGCGGGAAGCCCCAGCATTTT
v_gene: TRBV9; abundance: .; j_gene: TRBJ2-3; d_gene: TRBD1; CDR3aa: CASSVEGQGADTQYF; CDR3nt: TGTGCCAGCAGCGTAGAGGGACAGGGTGCAGATACGCAGTATTTT
v_gene: TRBV2; abundance: .; j_gene: TRBJ2-6; d_gene: .; CDR3aa: CASSEVRTETKLYGANVLTF; CDR3nt: TGTGCCAGCAGTGAAGTAAGGACAGAAACTAAGTTGTATGGGGCCAACGTCCTGACTTTC
v_gene: TRBV5-5; abundance: .; j_gene: TRBJ2-3; d_gene: .; CDR3aa: CASSVTSWSTDTQYF; CDR3nt: TGTGCCAGCAGCGTTACTAGCTGGAGCACAGATACGCAGTATTTT
v_gene: TRBV7-3; abundance: once; j_gene: TRBJ2-7; d_gene: .; CDR3aa: CASSLSDRPYEQYF; CDR3nt: TGTGCCAGCAGCTTATCCGACAGGCCCTACGAGCAGTACTTC
v_gene: TRBV6-4; abundance: .; j_gene: TRBJ1-5; d_gene: .; CDR3aa: CASSEGPNQPQHF; CDR3nt: TGTGCCAGCAGTGAGGGGCCCAATCAGCCCCAGCATTTT
v_gene: TRBV7-6; abundance: .; j_gene: TRBJ2-1; d_gene: TRBD2; CDR3aa: CASSLSGGGIYEQFF; CDR3nt: TGTGCCAGCAGCTTAAGCGGGGGGGGTATCTATGAGCAGTTCTTC
v_gene: TRBV6-5; abundance: .; j_gene: TRBJ2-3; d_gene: TRBD1; CDR3aa: CASSRTGARADTQYF; CDR3nt: TGTGCCAGCAGCCGGACAGGGGCTAGGGCAGATACGCAGTATTTT
v_gene: TRBV6-5; abundance: .; j_gene: TRBJ1-6; d_gene: .; CDR3aa: CASSYLPGVSSPLHF; CDR3nt: TGTGCCAGCAGTTACTTGCCAGGTGTCTCCTCACCCCTCCACTTT
v_gene: TRBV6-5; abundance: once; j_gene: TRBJ2-3; d_gene: TRBD2; CDR3aa: CASRPPGLVLGAQYF; CDR3nt: TGTGCCAGCAGACCGCCGGGACTAGTCCTAGGTGCGCAGTATTTT
v_gene: TRBV6-5; abundance: .; j_gene: TRBJ1-3; d_gene: .; CDR3aa: CASSYSISGNTIYF; CDR3nt: TGTGCCAGCAGTTACTCGATTTCCGGAAACACCATATATTTT
v_gene: TRBV2; abundance: few; j_gene: TRBJ2-1; d_gene: .; CDR3aa: CASSEQGRYYNEQFF; CDR3nt: TGTGCCAGCAGTGAGCAGGGGCGATACTACAATGAGCAGTTCTTC
v_gene: TRBV7-7; abundance: .; j_gene: TRBJ2-7; d_gene: .; CDR3aa: CASSTTPGPRDEQYF; CDR3nt: TGTGCTAGCAGCACTACGCCGGGCCCGAGGGACGAGCAGTACTTC
v_gene: TRBV19; abundance: .; j_gene: TRBJ1-1; d_gene: TRBD1; CDR3aa: CASSLGTGGQGAFF; CDR3nt: TGTGCCAGTAGTTTGGGGACAGGGGGCCAAGGAGCTTTCTTT
v_gene: TRBV7-2; abundance: .; j_gene: TRBJ1-2; d_gene: .; CDR3aa: CASSSDGPQNYGYTF; CDR3nt: TGTGCCAGCAGCTCTGACGGGCCTCAAAACTATGGCTACACCTTC
v_gene: TRBV30; abundance: .; j_gene: TRBJ1-6; d_gene: TRBD1; CDR3aa: CAWNRDRAYNSPLHF; CDR3nt: TGTGCCTGGAATCGGGACAGGGCTTATAATTCACCCCTCCACTTT
v_gene: TRBV5-1; abundance: .; j_gene: TRBJ1-6; d_gene: .; CDR3aa: CASSVPDRGYNSPLHF; CDR3nt: TGCGCCAGCAGCGTACCGGACAGAGGATATAATTCACCCCTCCACTTT
v_gene: TRBV7-9; abundance: .; j_gene: TRBJ2-7; d_gene: .; CDR3aa: CASSPASDYEQYF; CDR3nt: TGTGCCAGCAGCCCAGCTTCGGACTACGAGCAGTACTTC
v_gene: TRBV5-8; abundance: .; j_gene: TRBJ1-1; d_gene: .; CDR3aa: CASSLGTGTLNTEAFF; CDR3nt: TGTGCCAGCAGCTTGGGTACAGGGACCCTGAACACTGAAGCTTTCTTT
v_gene: TRBV11-3; abundance: .; j_gene: TRBJ2-1; d_gene: TRBD2; CDR3aa: CASEGGGAGGHEQFF; CDR3nt: TGTGCAAGCGAGGGCGGGGGGGCCGGTGGTCATGAGCAGTTCTTC
v_gene: TRBV9; abundance: .; j_gene: TRBJ1-2; d_gene: TRBD1; CDR3aa: CASSGDREGYGYTF; CDR3nt: TGTGCCAGCAGCGGGGACAGGGAAGGCTATGGCTACACCTTC
v_gene: TRBV11-3; abundance: .; j_gene: TRBJ2-1; d_gene: TRBD2; CDR3aa: CASSSGLAGDNEQFF; CDR3nt: TGTGCCAGCAGCTCGGGACTAGCGGGGGACAATGAGCAGTTCTTC
v_gene: TRBV30; abundance: few; j_gene: TRBJ1-2; d_gene: .; CDR3aa: CAWRILRYTF; CDR3nt: TGTGCCTGGAGGATCCTCCGCTACACCTTC
v_gene: TRBV19; abundance: .; j_gene: TRBJ2-1; d_gene: .; CDR3aa: CASSSQHSAELQFF; CDR3nt: TGTGCCAGTAGTTCTCAACACTCGGCCGAATTGCAGTTCTTC
v_gene: TRBV7-6; abundance: .; j_gene: TRBJ2-3; d_gene: .; CDR3aa: CASARNTDTQYF; CDR3nt: TGTGCCAGCGCCCGGAACACAGATACGCAGTATTTT
v_gene: TRBV19; abundance: .; j_gene: TRBJ1-3; d_gene: .; CDR3aa: CASSLPRGPNSGNTIYF; CDR3nt: TGTGCCAGTAGTTTACCACGGGGGCCTAACTCTGGAAACACCATATATTTT
v_gene: TRBV5-4; abundance: few; j_gene: TRBJ1-1; d_gene: .; CDR3aa: CASSPFGTEAFF; CDR3nt: TGTGCCAGCAGCCCCTTTGGGACTGAAGCTTTCTTT
v_gene: TRBV6-4; abundance: .; j_gene: TRBJ1-5; d_gene: .; CDR3aa: CASKTKKGRGNQPQHF; CDR3nt: TGTGCCAGCAAAACCAAAAAGGGAAGGGGCAATCAGCCCCAGCATTTT
v_gene: TRBV5-5; abundance: few; j_gene: TRBJ1-1; d_gene: .; CDR3aa: CASSLWGFGTEAFF; CDR3nt: TGTGCCAGCAGCTTGTGGGGGTTTGGCACTGAAGCTTTCTTT
v_gene: TRBV11-2; abundance: few; j_gene: TRBJ2-7; d_gene: .; CDR3aa: CASSLAFYEQYF; CDR3nt: TGTGCCAGCAGCTTAGCCTTCTACGAGCAGTACTTC
v_gene: TRBV10-3; abundance: once; j_gene: TRBJ1-5; d_gene: TRBD1; CDR3aa: CAISERGQGNQPQHF; CDR3nt: TGTGCCATCAGTGAGAGGGGACAGGGGAATCAGCCCCAGCATTTT
v_gene: TRBV6-1; abundance: .; j_gene: TRBJ1-4; d_gene: .; CDR3aa: CASSEFRGEKLFF; CDR3nt: TGTGCCAGCAGTGAATTTCGGGGCGAAAAACTGTTTTTT
v_gene: TRBV7-9; abundance: .; j_gene: TRBJ2-2; d_gene: .; CDR3aa: CASSLAERGNTGELFF; CDR3nt: TGTGCCAGCAGCTTAGCGGAAAGAGGGAACACCGGGGAGCTGTTTTTT
v_gene: TRBV6-1; abundance: .; j_gene: TRBJ1-4; d_gene: .; CDR3aa: CASRVITTNEKLFF; CDR3nt: TGTGCCAGCAGGGTGATTACAACTAATGAAAAACTGTTTTTT
v_gene: TRBV5-1; abundance: .; j_gene: TRBJ2-5; d_gene: TRBD2; CDR3aa: CASSSMTSDQETQYF; CDR3nt: TGCGCCAGCAGCTCAATGACTAGCGACCAAGAGACCCAGTACTTC
v_gene: TRBV9; abundance: .; j_gene: TRBJ1-2; d_gene: .; CDR3aa: CASSVRTALNYGYTF; CDR3nt: TGTGCCAGCAGCGTAAGGACAGCACTAAACTATGGCTACACCTTC
v_gene: TRBV19; abundance: .; j_gene: TRBJ2-3; d_gene: TRBD2; CDR3aa: CASRRTSGSTDTQYF; CDR3nt: TGTGCCAGTCGCAGGACTAGCGGAAGCACAGATACGCAGTATTTT
v_gene: TRBV7-9; abundance: .; j_gene: TRBJ1-1; d_gene: .; CDR3aa: CASSFLGSNTEAFF; CDR3nt: TGTGCCAGCAGCTTCCTGGGATCGAACACTGAAGCTTTCTTT
v_gene: TRBV29-1; abundance: few; j_gene: TRBJ1-1; d_gene: TRBD1; CDR3aa: CSGWDRGPGTEAFF; CDR3nt: TGCAGCGGTTGGGACAGGGGGCCCGGCACTGAAGCTTTCTTT